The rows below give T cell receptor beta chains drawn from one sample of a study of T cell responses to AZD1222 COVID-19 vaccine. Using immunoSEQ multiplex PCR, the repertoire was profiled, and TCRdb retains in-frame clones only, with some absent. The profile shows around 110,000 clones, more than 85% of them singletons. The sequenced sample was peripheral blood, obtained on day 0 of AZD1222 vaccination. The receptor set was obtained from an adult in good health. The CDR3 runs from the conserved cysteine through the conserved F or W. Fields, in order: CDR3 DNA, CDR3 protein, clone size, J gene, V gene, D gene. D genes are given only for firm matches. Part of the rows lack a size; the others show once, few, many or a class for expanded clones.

DNA: TGTGCCAGCGCGCGCCGGGGAGGGACACCCCTCCACTTT
CDR3: CASARRGGTPLHF
size: once
J: TRBJ1-6
V: TRBV19
D: .

DNA: TGCGCCAGCAGCTTCTCCGGGACAGGGTTGTTCTTC
CDR3: CASSFSGTGLFF
size: few
J: TRBJ2-1
V: TRBV5-1
D: TRBD1

DNA: TGTGCCAGCAGCGTAGCTGGGGGCCCATCGGGTAATGAAAAACTGTTTTTT
CDR3: CASSVAGGPSGNEKLFF
size: .
J: TRBJ1-4
V: TRBV9
D: .

DNA: TGTGCCAGCAGTCGACCCTATAGCATTCAGTACTTC
CDR3: CASSRPYSIQYF
size: .
J: TRBJ2-4
V: TRBV12-3/TRBV12-4
D: .

DNA: TGTGCCAGCAGTTTACAAGAAGACAGGGTGGGCACTGAAGCTTTCTTT
CDR3: CASSLQEDRVGTEAFF
size: .
J: TRBJ1-1
V: TRBV27
D: TRBD1

DNA: TGTGCCAGCAGCTTAGAACCAGATACGCAGTATTTT
CDR3: CASSLEPDTQYF
size: .
J: TRBJ2-3
V: TRBV7-9
D: .

DNA: TGTGCCAGCAGCCTAACTAGCGGGAGCGGCGCAGATACGCAGTATTTT
CDR3: CASSLTSGSGADTQYF
size: .
J: TRBJ2-3
V: TRBV7-9
D: TRBD2

DNA: TGTGCCAGCAGCCACCCCGGGAGGGCGGGGTACACCGGGGAGCTGTTTTTT
CDR3: CASSHPGRAGYTGELFF
size: .
J: TRBJ2-2
V: TRBV14
D: TRBD2

DNA: TGTGCCAGCAGCGTAAGCCTTCGGGATACGCAGTATTTT
CDR3: CASSVSLRDTQYF
size: .
J: TRBJ2-3
V: TRBV9
D: .

DNA: TGTGCCAGTAGCTCGGGCCACAGCAATCAGCCCCAGCATTTT
CDR3: CASSSGHSNQPQHF
size: .
J: TRBJ1-5
V: TRBV19
D: .